The rows below give T cell receptor beta chains drawn from one sample of a study of blood T cell repertoires in COVID-19. Profiled with immunoSEQ multiplex PCR; TCRdb holds only in-frame clones, not every one. The sample shows under 250,000 clones, more than 85% of them seen only once. The sequenced material came from peripheral blood. The receptor set was obtained from a woman in her 70s with active or convalescent COVID-19. The CDR3 runs from the conserved cysteine through the conserved F or W. D genes are given only for firm matches. Part of the rows lack a size; the others show once, few, many or a class for expanded clones.

clone size	V gene	D gene	J gene	CDR3 protein	CDR3 DNA
.	TRBV2	.	TRBJ1-3	CASSQDRGNTIYF	TGTGCCAGCAGTCAGGACAGAGGAAACACCATATATTTT
.	TRBV28	.	TRBJ1-1	CASIRGAEAEAFF	TGTGCCAGCATAAGGGGCGCTGAGGCTGAAGCTTTCTTT
.	TRBV19	TRBD1	TRBJ2-5	CASNRGRTETQYF	TGTGCCAGTAACAGGGGGCGGACTGAGACCCAGTACTTC
few	TRBV24-1	TRBD1	TRBJ2-7	CATSPGQGNFYEQYF	TGTGCCACCAGTCCGGGACAGGGTAATTTTTACGAGCAGTACTTC
.	TRBV5-4	.	TRBJ2-1	CASSLMSDRNEQFF	TGTGCCAGCAGCTTGATGTCAGACAGGAATGAGCAGTTCTTC
.	TRBV6-5	.	TRBJ2-7	CASKEATRSSYEQYF	TGTGCCAGCAAGGAGGCGACACGGAGCTCCTACGAGCAGTACTTC
few	TRBV29-1	TRBD2	TRBJ2-1	CSVLTGLAGGNEQFF	TGCAGCGTTCTAACGGGACTAGCGGGTGGGAATGAGCAGTTCTTC
.	TRBV6-2/TRBV6-3	TRBD1	TRBJ1-6	CASSRKQAGTVNSPLHF	TGTGCCAGCAGTAGGAAACAAGCCGGGACAGTAAATTCACCCCTCCACTTT
.	TRBV5-4	TRBD2	TRBJ2-3	CAWGTSGTNTQYF	TGTGCCTGGGGGACTAGCGGGACGAATACGCAGTATTTT
.	TRBV7-2	.	TRBJ1-1	CASSLSRGAAEAFF	TGTGCCAGCAGCTTAAGTCGTGGGGCAGCTGAAGCTTTCTTT
.	TRBV7-6	.	TRBJ1-6	CATRSRVSPLHF	TGTGCCACCAGGAGCCGGGTTTCACCCCTCCACTTT
once	TRBV6-1	.	TRBJ2-1	CASSEQVQGKMNEQFF	TGTGCCAGCAGTGAACAAGTACAGGGCAAAATGAATGAGCAGTTCTTC
.	TRBV20-1	.	TRBJ1-4	CSAYRDEKLFF	TGCAGTGCTTACAGGGACGAAAAACTGTTTTTT
.	TRBV5-8	TRBD1	TRBJ1-4	CASAETGLDPSEKEKLFF	TGTGCCAGCGCCGAGACAGGGCTTGACCCCTCAGAGAAGGAAAAACTGTTTTTT
.	TRBV6-2/TRBV6-3	TRBD1	TRBJ2-7	CASSYSNRGEQYF	TGTGCCAGCAGTTACTCTAACAGGGGCGAGCAGTACTTC
few	TRBV6-5	.	TRBJ1-2	CASSFPTEYGYTF	TGTGCCAGCAGTTTCCCGACAGAATATGGCTACACCTTC
.	TRBV5-1	TRBD1	TRBJ1-1	CASSLPGQGGTEAFF	TGCGCCAGCAGCTTGCCCGGACAGGGTGGCACTGAAGCTTTCTTT
.	TRBV15	.	TRBJ2-1	CATCRFPNNEQFF	TGTGCCACCTGTAGATTCCCCAACAATGAGCAGTTCTTC
.	TRBV5-6	.	TRBJ1-1	CASSLDSLNTEAFF	TGTGCCAGCAGCTTGGACAGCTTAAACACTGAAGCTTTCTTT
.	TRBV6-8	.	TRBJ2-2	CASSYSEAKLFF	TGTGCCAGCAGTTACTCAGAAGCTAAGCTGTTTTTT
once	TRBV5-5	TRBD1	TRBJ1-5	CASSLAPEDRGNQPQHF	TGTGCCAGCAGCTTGGCCCCCGAGGACAGGGGTAATCAGCCCCAGCATTTT
.	TRBV7-8	TRBD1	TRBJ1-2	CASSGGTGPVRGYTF	TGTGCCAGCAGCGGGGGGACAGGCCCTGTAAGGGGCTACACCTTC
.	TRBV6-5	TRBD1	TRBJ2-1	CASRGQATNEQFF	TGTGCCAGCAGGGGACAGGCTACCAATGAGCAGTTCTTC
few	TRBV19	.	TRBJ2-1	CASSIDRGPPYNEQFF	TGTGCCAGTAGTATAGATCGGGGTCCCCCCTACAATGAGCAGTTCTTC
.	TRBV3-1/TRBV3-2	.	TRBJ1-5	CASSPYRGPNQPQHF	TGTGCCAGCAGCCCTTACCGAGGGCCAAATCAGCCCCAGCATTTT
.	TRBV25-1	TRBD1	TRBJ1-2	CASSSQGVGGYTF	TGTGCCAGCAGCTCACAGGGGGTCGGTGGCTACACCTTC
.	TRBV11-2	.	TRBJ1-6	CASSSRVNSPLHF	TGTGCCAGCAGCTCCAGGGTTAATTCACCCCTCCACTTT
.	TRBV6-5	TRBD2	TRBJ2-7	CAIVPGLPGYEQYF	TGTGCCATCGTTCCGGGACTACCCGGGTACGAGCAGTACTTC
.	TRBV5-1	TRBD1	TRBJ1-1	CASSPIPGTGTTEAFF	TGCGCCAGCAGCCCTATCCCCGGGACAGGGACCACTGAAGCTTTCTTT
.	TRBV12-3/TRBV12-4	.	TRBJ1-2	CASSDRIYGYTF	TGTGCCAGCAGCGACAGGATCTATGGCTACACCTTC
.	TRBV4-2	.	TRBJ2-7	CASSQDPGLTLEQYF	TGTGCCAGCAGCCAAGATCCCGGACTAACTCTCGAGCAGTACTTC
.	TRBV5-8	TRBD1	TRBJ1-3	CASNFLVGTAGDTIYF	TGTGCCAGCAACTTTCTAGTTGGGACAGCCGGTGACACCATATATTTT
.	TRBV6-2/TRBV6-3	.	TRBJ1-4	CASSSTGFNEKLFF	TGTGCCAGCAGTTCGACAGGATTTAATGAAAAACTGTTTTTT
.	TRBV29-1	.	TRBJ1-1	CSVRPGQNTEAFF	TGCAGCGTCCGCCCGGGACAGAACACTGAAGCTTTCTTT
.	TRBV10-3	TRBD1	TRBJ2-6	CAISEHAGGAGANVLTF	TGTGCCATCAGTGAGCACGCAGGGGGCGCTGGGGCCAACGTCCTGACTTTC
.	TRBV12-5	TRBD2	TRBJ2-1	CASGTGTSGRSSYNEQFF	TGTGCTAGTGGGACCGGGACTAGCGGGCGTAGCTCCTACAATGAGCAGTTCTTC
.	TRBV27	TRBD1	TRBJ1-2	CASSPLRGGAGYTF	TGTGCCAGCAGTCCCCTCAGAGGGGGCGCGGGCTACACCTTC
.	TRBV20-1	.	TRBJ1-1	CSATGVPEAFF	TGCAGTGCTACCGGGGTGCCTGAAGCTTTCTTT
.	TRBV19	.	TRBJ1-2	CASSPQGEGYTF	TGTGCCAGTAGCCCTCAAGGGGAAGGCTACACCTTC
.	TRBV18	TRBD1	TRBJ1-1	CASSPATGGYTEAFF	TGTGCCAGCTCACCTGCGACAGGGGGGTACACTGAAGCTTTCTTT
.	TRBV5-1	.	TRBJ1-2	CASSPTPTSGDYGYTF	TGCGCCAGCAGCCCGACCCCGACATCCGGGGACTATGGCTACACCTTC